Presented here are 14 T cell receptor beta chains from one specimen sequenced in a study of blood T cell repertoires in COVID-19. Repertoires were generated with immunoSEQ multiplex PCR, while TCRdb's copy carries only in-frame clones and drops some. The sample contains 200,000 to 300,000 clones, roughly 91% of which appear only once. Sequences were obtained from PBMCs or T cells enriched from blood (not recorded which). All receptors come from a man between 40 and 49 years old who had recovered from COVID-19.

V and J are TRBV10-1 and TRBJ1-6, with TRBD1 matching over 8 bases. The CDR3 totals 16 residues. The trim removed 2 bases at V and 10 bases at J, leaving 10 bases unmatched. The germline CDR1 and CDR2 sequences are WNHNN and SYGVQD (reference sequence). CDR3 region: CASSENLGTGYSPLHF. CDR3 sequence (DNA): TGCGCCAGCAGTGAGAATCTAGGGACAGGTTACTCACCCCTCCACTTT.

This chain links TRBV7-3 with TRBJ2-1, with TRBD2 matching 13 bases. Germline CDR1 reads SGHTA; CDR2 reads FQGTGA. This CDR3 contains 18 residues. Trimming at V came to 4 bases and at J to 7 bases, leaving 13 bases not matched to a gene. CDR3 sequence: CASSSYAGTSGIQNEQFF. For the CDR3, the DNA is TGTGCCAGCAGCTCGTACGCCGGGACTAGCGGGATTCAGAATGAGCAGTTCTTC.

This clone came up once. The rearrangement joins TRBV10-3 to TRBJ1-5; possibly TRBD1 for D (5 bases). V dropped 2 bases and J dropped 3 bases, with 11 bases sitting between them. The CDR3 totals 15 residues. The germline CDR1 and CDR2 sequences are ENHRY and SYGVKD. The CDR3 region has the DNA TGTGCCATCAGTGAGGGAGGGACCAACAATCAGCCCCAGCATTTT. The encoded protein is CAISEGGTNNQPQHF.

The genes are TRBV18 and TRBJ2-1, with D perhaps TRBD2 (6 bases). The CDR3 is 18 amino acids. Trimming cost V 5 bases and J 0 bases, with 20 bases left between them. Germline V gives CDR1 KGHSH, CDR2 LQKENI. CDR3 residues: CASSSTLSTGSSYNEQFF. CDR3 coding DNA: TGTGCCAGCTCATCAACCCTCTCTACCGGGAGCTCCTACAATGAGCAGTTCTTC.

V is TRBV7-2 and J is TRBJ1-6; D is possibly TRBD1 (6 bases). The CDR3 has 13 amino acids. Trimming cost V 3 bases and J 14 bases, with 14 bases left between them. Germline lookup yields CDR1 SGHTA and CDR2 FQGNSA. The CDR3 DNA sequence: TGTGCCAGCAGCTTTAGGGGGAGTGGGACCCTCCACTTT. Its protein product is CASSFRGSGTLHF.

The chain has TRBV5-8 and TRBJ2-1; TRBD2 matches 12 bases. Germline V gene sequence: CDR1 SGHTS, CDR2 YDEGEE. This CDR3 is built from 16 residues. V shed 0 bases, J shed 2 bases, and the junction held 0 bases outside the gene matches. CDR3 sequence (DNA): TGTGCCAGCAGCTTGGGACTAGCGGGAGCCTACAATGAGCAGTTCTTC. Amino acids: CASSLGLAGAYNEQFF.

This clone was observed a single time. Other nucleotide sequences from this sample produce the same CDR3. The V gene is TRBV7-9, the J gene TRBJ1-5; tentatively, D is TRBD1 (5 bases). The germline gives CDR1 SEHNR, CDR2 FQNEAQ (reference sequence). This CDR3 has 13 amino acids. The V gene lost 2 bases and the J gene lost 5 bases, with 7 bases spanning the gap. The CDR3 is CASSLSGDQPQHF. CDR3 sequence (DNA): TGTGCCAGCAGCTTATCGGGGGATCAGCCCCAGCATTTT. Based on the CDR3 plus reference TRBV7-9 and TRBJ1-5, the full variable domain is DTGVSQNPRHKITKRGQNVTFRCDPISEHNRLYWYRQTLGQGPEFLTYFQNEAQLEKSRLLSDRFSAERPKGSFSTLEIQRTEQGDSAMYLCASSLSGDQPQHFGDGTRLSIL.

This clone was observed many times. The CDR3 loop is CASTGEDNQPQHF. CDR3 bases: TGTGCCAGCACGGGTGAGGACAATCAGCCCCAGCATTTT. This chain connects TRBV2 to TRBJ1-5; D remains ambiguous. Looked up from germline, CDR1 is SNHLY and CDR2 is FYNNEI. The CDR3 totals 13 residues. The ends were cut back, 7 bases at V and 3 bases at J, with 10 bases in the middle.

CDR3 in DNA: TGCAGTGCTAGTGTTTATGGGACAGGGTCTAGGTTTGGCTACACCTTC. Protein: CSASVYGTGSRFGYTF. The chain employs TRBV20-1 and TRBJ1-2; TRBD1 agrees at 9 bases. This CDR3 region has 16 residues. Germline assignment: CDR1 DFQATT and CDR2 SNEGSKA (reference sequence). The V segment lost 3 bases and the J segment 7 bases; nucleotides outside the gene matches: 15.

The table lists this clone with a few counts. The V and J genes are TRBV4-2 and TRBJ2-7; 9 bases map to TRBD1. The V gene end was trimmed by 2 bases and the J gene end by 3 bases; junction bases not matched to a gene: 14. Germline V gene lookup returns CDR1 LGHNA and CDR2 YNFKEQ. The CDR3 is 18 residues long. CDR3 residues: CASSQYRGDRAEVYEQYF. Here the CDR3 DNA reads TGTGCCAGCAGCCAATATCGTGGGGACAGGGCGGAAGTCTACGAGCAGTACTTC.

The rearrangement uses TRBV10-2 and TRBJ2-3; TRBD1 aligns across 7 bases. The length of the CDR3 is 18 residues. Germline V lookup: CDR1 WSHSY, CDR2 SAAADI. J lost 4 bases, V lost 4 bases, and 17 bases had no gene match. Here the CDR3 DNA reads TGCGCCAGCAGTGCTCGGCGCTCCAGACAGGGTAGTTCAGATACGCAGTATTTT. It translates to CASSARRSRQGSSDTQYF.

V gene TRBV29-1 combines with J gene TRBJ1-5; possibly TRBD1 for D (5 bases). The CDR3 length is 13 residues. V was shortened by 1 base and J by 4 bases, with 8 bases between the two germline ends. CDR1 and CDR2 from the germline V gene are SQVTM and ANQGSEA. CDR3 sequence: CSVEAGGNQPQHF. In DNA, the CDR3 is TGCAGCGTTGAAGCTGGGGGGAATCAGCCCCAGCATTTT.

This chain connects TRBV4-1 to TRBJ1-5, with TRBD1 as a possible D gene (5 bases). V shed 3 bases and J shed 4 bases, with 7 bases lying between them. The CDR3 spans 13 residues. The V gene's germline CDR1 is MGHRA and CDR2 YSYEKL. For the CDR3, the DNA is TGCGCCAGCAGCCAGGGGGGAAATCAGCCCCAGCATTTT. Its protein product is CASSQGGNQPQHF.

The J gene is TRBJ1-2, the V gene TRBV4-1; maybe TRBD1 (6 bases). Looked up from germline, CDR1 is MGHRA and CDR2 is YSYEKL. This CDR3 is 16 amino acids long. Trimming took off 2 bases at V and 7 bases at J, with 20 bases between the two ends. The CDR3 DNA is TGCGCCAGCAGCCAATTGGGGGCAAATCAAAATTCTGGCTACACCTTC. As protein: CASSQLGANQNSGYTF.